This T cell receptor beta chain was found in a study of PD-1 blockade in classical Hodgkin lymphoma. The data were produced by immunoSEQ multiplex PCR, yet TCRdb's version contains in-frame clones alone and is incomplete. The sample shows about 100,000 clones, around 89% of them seen only once. Each patient relapsed following autologous stem cell transplantation, and prior brentuximab vedotin exposure differed. V shed 4 bases and J shed 5 bases, with 9 bases lying between them. The CDR3 is 14 amino acids. CDR1 LNHDA and CDR2 SQIVND come from the germline V gene (reference sequence). The sample here was peripheral blood mononuclear cells (PBMCs), taken before the second cycle of nivolumab. This chain uses TRBV19 with TRBJ1-6; D ambiguous. The sequence was collected from a human donor with classical Hodgkin lymphoma. The CDR3: CASSRARNNSPLHF. DNA of the CDR3: TGTGCCAGTAGTAGAGCCAGGAATAATTCACCCCTCCACTTT.